The present T cell receptor (beta chain) was sequenced within a study of shared clonotypes between healthy human individuals. A note on this clone: Its antigen remains unidentified.

TCRdb keeps only in-frame clones here, not all; method: immunoSEQ multiplex PCR. The data hold a few million clones, with about 92% observed a single time. Germline V lookup: CDR1 ENHRY, CDR2 SYGVKD. This CDR3 is 13 amino acids long. V trimming: 5 bases; J trimming: 6 bases; junction bases outside the gene matches: 5. Study-wide results and caveats: What naive subsets generally showed was a larger estimated richness than memory subsets showed.

The chain couples TRBV10-3 to TRBJ1-1; 8 positions agree with TRBD1. Sequenced sample: naive CD4+ T cells sorted from blood. This sample's subset: CD45RA+ positively selected. The receptor's source is a man aged 18 to 30 in good health. The CDR3 is CAISFGTGSEAFF. CDR3 DNA: TGTGCCATCAGTTTCGGGACAGGCTCTGAAGCTTTCTTT.